This paragraph reports one T cell receptor (beta chain). This entry is derived from a study of neoadjuvant anti-PD-1 for oral cavity cancer. Study context: Patients without progression received a fourth nivolumab dose around day 43, then surgical resection on days 50-56.

The CDR3 has 15 residues. Germline V lookup: CDR1 MNHNS, CDR2 SASEGT. Trimming took 1 base from V and 8 from J, leaving 17 bases between them. Tumor libraries mostly used roughly 4.8 ug genomic DNA, two replicates each. Libraries were prepared by immunoSEQ multiplex PCR; TCRdb keeps only in-frame clonotypes and omits some of them. The data show approximately 16,000 clones, about 37% seen once. Time point in this sample: after neoadjuvant nivolumab, at surgical resection. Sequenced here: tumor tissue, sampled after nivolumab (anti-PD-1) treatment. This receptor was taken from a person aged 35 to 85 with oral cavity squamous cell carcinoma. The chain uses TRBV6-1 and TRBJ1-1, with D possibly matching TRBD1 (5 bases). The CDR3 protein is CASSEGTGVTSEAFF. CDR3 coding DNA: TGTGCCAGCAGTGAAGGTACAGGAGTAACCTCCGAAGCTTTCTTT.